This entry describes one TCR beta chain. This specimen comes from a study of T cell changes during pregnancy in multiple sclerosis. V lost 7 bases, J lost 3 bases, and 9 bases stayed unmatched. This CDR3 has 15 residues. The germline V gene has CDR1 SGHNT and CDR2 YYREEE (reference sequence). Method: immunoSEQ multiplex PCR; TCRdb's copy keeps in-frame clones and lacks some. The table shows 88,000 or so clones, with 92% occurring only once. The TCR originated in a female donor with multiple sclerosis, enrolled in a pregnancy study. The sample was peripheral blood, taken before pregnancy. The rearrangement uses TRBV5-4 and TRBJ2-1; 8 bases fit TRBD2. The CDR3 region is CASVRKTSGYNEQFF. CDR3 coding DNA: TGTGCCAGCGTTCGAAAAACTAGCGGCTACAATGAGCAGTTCTTC.